This T cell receptor beta chain emerged from a study of blood T cell repertoires in COVID-19. Background on the study: Sample material is recorded as cDNA or gDNA derived from T cells, B-cell-depleted T cells, or PBMCs.

The germline V gene encodes CDR1 LNHDA and CDR2 SQIVND (reference sequence). The ends were cut back, 3 bases at V and 0 bases at J, with 6 bases in the middle. The CDR3 is made up of 14 amino acids. Original methodology: Estimated nucleated cell counts came from reference gene primer amplification. Clones were sequenced by immunoSEQ multiplex PCR, and TCRdb holds only the in-frame ones, with some missing. That table gives V, J and clone size, and the DNA gave D and trimming. The data hold roughly 130,000 clones, with 88% observed a single time. The TCR was taken from a human donor with COVID-19, enrolled during active disease. The donor label of this sample is uncertain. The sample was peripheral blood. This rearrangement joins TRBV19 to TRBJ1-5; no reliable D call. CDR3 loop: CASSIEDSNQPQHF. Written as DNA, the CDR3 is TGTGCCAGTAGTATCGAGGATAGCAATCAGCCCCAGCATTTT.